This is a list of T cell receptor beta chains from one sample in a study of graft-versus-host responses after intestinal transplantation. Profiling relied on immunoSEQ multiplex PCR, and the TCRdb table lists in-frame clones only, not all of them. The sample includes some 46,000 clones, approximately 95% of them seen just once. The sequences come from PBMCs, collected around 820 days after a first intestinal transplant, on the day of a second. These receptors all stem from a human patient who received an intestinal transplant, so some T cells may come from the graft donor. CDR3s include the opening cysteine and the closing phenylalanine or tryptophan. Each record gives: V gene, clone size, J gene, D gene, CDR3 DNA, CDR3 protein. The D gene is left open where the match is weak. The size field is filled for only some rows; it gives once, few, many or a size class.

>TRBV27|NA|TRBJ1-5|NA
TGTGCCAGCTCCCCCCTCGGCGTGAGCGGCAATCAGCCCCAGCATTTT
CASSPLGVSGNQPQHF
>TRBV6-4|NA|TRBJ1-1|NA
TGTGCCAGCAGTGCCTCGCGAGGGGGGAACACTGAAGCTTTCTTT
CASSASRGGNTEAFF
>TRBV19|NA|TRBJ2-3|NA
TGTGCCAGTAGGATAAGCGTAGGGAGGCCCACAGATACGCAGTATTTT
CASRISVGRPTDTQYF
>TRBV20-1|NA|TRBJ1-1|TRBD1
TGCAGTGTGACAGGGGACACTGAAGCTTTCTTT
CSVTGDTEAFF
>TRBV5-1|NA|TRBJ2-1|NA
TGCGCCAGCACCTATAGCGGAAACTCCTACAATGAGCAGTTCTTC
CASTYSGNSYNEQFF
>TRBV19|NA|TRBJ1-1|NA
TGTGCCAGTAGTATACGGAGGAACACTGAAGCTTTCTTT
CASSIRRNTEAFF
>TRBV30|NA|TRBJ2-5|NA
TGTGCCTGGAGTAGAGTCCCCCCGGAGACCCAGTACTTC
CAWSRVPPETQYF
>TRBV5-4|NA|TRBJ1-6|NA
TGTGCCAGCAGGCCGGGACTGATAAATTCACCCCTCCACTTT
CASRPGLINSPLHF
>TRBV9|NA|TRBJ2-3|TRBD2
TGTGCCAGCAGCGTAGGTGGCGGGAGGTCAGATACGCAGTATTTT
CASSVGGGRSDTQYF
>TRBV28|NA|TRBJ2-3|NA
TGTGCCAGCAGTCCCCTAGATGGGGGTTCAGATACGCAGTATTTT
CASSPLDGGSDTQYF
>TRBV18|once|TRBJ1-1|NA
TGTGCCAGCTCCTCGGAGCGCACTGAAGCTTTCTTT
CASSSERTEAFF
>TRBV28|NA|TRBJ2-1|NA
TGTGCCAGCAGTTTGAGGGTCGATGAGCAGTTCTTC
CASSLRVDEQFF
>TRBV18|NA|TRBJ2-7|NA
TGTGCCAGCTCACCACGGGTCGGGAGAAACTCCTACGAGCAGTACTTC
CASSPRVGRNSYEQYF
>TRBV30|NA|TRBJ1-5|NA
TGTGCCTGGAGTATTTGGGATCAGCCCCAGCATTTT
CAWSIWDQPQHF
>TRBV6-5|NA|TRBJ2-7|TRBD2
TGTGCCAGCAGCCCGGGGGGTACCTACGAGCAGTACTTC
CASSPGGTYEQYF
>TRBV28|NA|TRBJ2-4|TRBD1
TGTGCCAGCAACAGGGGCCCCACCGACATTCAGTACTTC
CASNRGPTDIQYF
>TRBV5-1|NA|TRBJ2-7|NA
TGCGCCAGCAGCTTAGGGACCTCAGGCTACGAGCAGTACTTC
CASSLGTSGYEQYF
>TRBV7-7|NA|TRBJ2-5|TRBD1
TGTGCTAGCAGCCCGGGACAGCCTGCAGAGACCCAGTACTTC
CASSPGQPAETQYF
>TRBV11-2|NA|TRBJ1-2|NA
TGTGCCAGCTCCATGGCAGGGGTCGGCTATGGCTACACCTTC
CASSMAGVGYGYTF
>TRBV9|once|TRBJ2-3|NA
TGTGCCAGCAGCGTAGCACAGGTCACAGATACGCAGTATTTT
CASSVAQVTDTQYF
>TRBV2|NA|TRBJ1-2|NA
TGTGCCAGCAGTGAGGACGAGGGGTTTGGCTACACCTTC
CASSEDEGFGYTF
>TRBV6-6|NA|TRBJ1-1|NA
TGTGCCAGCAGGGGGCTATGGGCAATGCAAGCTTTCTTT
CASRGLWAMQAFF
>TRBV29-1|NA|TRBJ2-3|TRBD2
TGCAGCGTTGAAGGAGGACTAGCGGGAGGCAAAGATACGCAGTATTTT
CSVEGGLAGGKDTQYF
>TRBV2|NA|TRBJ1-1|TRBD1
TGTGCCAGCAGCCTGACAGGGAGAAACACTGAAGCTTTCTTT
CASSLTGRNTEAFF
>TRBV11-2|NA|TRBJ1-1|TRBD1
TGTGCCAGCAGCTTACCAGGGGGCAGGGCTTTCTTT
CASSLPGGRAFF
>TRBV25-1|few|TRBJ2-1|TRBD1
TGTGCCAGCAGCCCCGCTAACAGGGGTTCGTATGAGCAGTTCTTC
CASSPANRGSYEQFF
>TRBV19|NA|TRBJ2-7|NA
TGTGCCAGTAGCTCGGGACCGGTTGGTTACGAGCAGTACTTC
CASSSGPVGYEQYF
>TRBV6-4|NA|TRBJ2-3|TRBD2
TGTGCCAGCAGTGAATCCGCGGGAGGTTCCACAGATACGCAGTATTTT
CASSESAGGSTDTQYF
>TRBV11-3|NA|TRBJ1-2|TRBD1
TGTGCCAGCAGCCTACAGGGGCGGGGTACTAATGGCTACACCTTC
CASSLQGRGTNGYTF
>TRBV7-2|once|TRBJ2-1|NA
TGTGCCAGCAGCTCATACGGTGAGCAGTTCTTC
CASSSYGEQFF
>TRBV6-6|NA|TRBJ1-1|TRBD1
TGTGCCAGCAGTTGGACAGGTAACACTGAAGCTTTCTTT
CASSWTGNTEAFF
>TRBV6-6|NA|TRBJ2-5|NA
TGTGCCAGCAATGACGAACGGTCCGGCGAGACCCAGTACTTC
CASNDERSGETQYF
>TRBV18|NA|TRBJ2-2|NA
TGTGCCAGCTCACCATTTGAAATCTCAAACACCGGGGAGCTGTTTTTT
CASSPFEISNTGELFF
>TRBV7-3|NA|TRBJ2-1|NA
TGTGCCAGCAGCCCACTAAAAAGGCACAATGAGCAGTTCTTC
CASSPLKRHNEQFF
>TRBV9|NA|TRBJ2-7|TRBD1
TGTGCCAGCAGCCCCCGACAGGGAACGGGGTACGAGCAGTACTTC
CASSPRQGTGYEQYF
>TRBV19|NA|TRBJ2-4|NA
TGTGCCAGTAGTAATGAGAACATTCAGTACTTC
CASSNENIQYF